This is a list of T cell receptor beta chains from one sample in a study of long-term antiretroviral therapy in people with HIV. The table came from immunoSEQ multiplex PCR; TCRdb's copy has only in-frame clones and leaves some out. The sample has 30,000 to 40,000 clones, 94% seen once; the top ten hold 3.5% to 4.5%. The material was unsorted PBMCs, obtained approximately 5 years after starting antiretroviral therapy. These receptors were taken from a woman between 50 and 59 years old with HIV. The CDR3 runs from the conserved cysteine through the conserved F or W. Fields, in order: J gene, V gene, CDR3 protein.

j_gene: TRBJ2-1; v_gene: TRBV19; CDR3aa: CASSIGTAGEHNEQFF
j_gene: TRBJ1-2; v_gene: TRBV4-1; CDR3aa: CASSQEAGRNYGYTF
j_gene: TRBJ2-1; v_gene: TRBV5-1; CDR3aa: CASSLQLKSSYNEQFF
j_gene: TRBJ2-7; v_gene: TRBV11-2; CDR3aa: CASSYGPEQYF
j_gene: TRBJ2-3; v_gene: TRBV5-1; CDR3aa: CASSQEARNTDTQYF
j_gene: TRBJ1-6; v_gene: TRBV30; CDR3aa: CAWSVLQSYNSPLHF
j_gene: TRBJ1-2; v_gene: TRBV6-5; CDR3aa: CASSYFARGYGYTF
j_gene: TRBJ1-4; v_gene: TRBV5-8; CDR3aa: CASSQQKEKLFF
j_gene: TRBJ1-6; v_gene: TRBV5-1; CDR3aa: CASSSADGENSPLHF
j_gene: TRBJ2-7; v_gene: TRBV11-3; CDR3aa: CASSLDRSYEQYF
j_gene: TRBJ2-7; v_gene: TRBV11-2; CDR3aa: CASSLKPGGERGEQYF
j_gene: TRBJ1-1; v_gene: TRBV6-5; CDR3aa: CASSYGQYAMNTEAFF
j_gene: TRBJ1-1; v_gene: TRBV18; CDR3aa: CASSLKDGNTEAFF
j_gene: TRBJ2-3; v_gene: TRBV5-1; CDR3aa: CASSLGGGADTQYF
j_gene: TRBJ2-5; v_gene: TRBV5-5; CDR3aa: CASSPGTGEPQETQYF
j_gene: TRBJ2-7; v_gene: TRBV10-3; CDR3aa: CAISEPREGGEQYF
j_gene: TRBJ2-5; v_gene: TRBV10-1; CDR3aa: CASSESGQGTQYF
j_gene: TRBJ2-5; v_gene: TRBV11-2; CDR3aa: CASSLGSGALQETQYF
j_gene: TRBJ2-5; v_gene: TRBV10-3; CDR3aa: CAISEQGGGSQETQYF
j_gene: TRBJ2-2; v_gene: TRBV10-3; CDR3aa: CAIRALDGTGELFF
j_gene: TRBJ1-1; v_gene: TRBV30; CDR3aa: CAWFLEVEAFF
j_gene: TRBJ2-7; v_gene: TRBV7-2; CDR3aa: CASSLEGGRGAPYEQYF
j_gene: TRBJ1-4; v_gene: TRBV7-9; CDR3aa: CASSLGQATNEKLFF
j_gene: TRBJ2-3; v_gene: TRBV14; CDR3aa: CASSTRTSSSTDTQYF
j_gene: TRBJ2-6; v_gene: TRBV2; CDR3aa: CASSEWPGANVLTF
j_gene: TRBJ2-5; v_gene: TRBV11-2; CDR3aa: CASSWAPGETQYF
j_gene: TRBJ1-2; v_gene: TRBV9; CDR3aa: CASSVEQGWNYGYTF
j_gene: TRBJ2-3; v_gene: TRBV5-5; CDR3aa: CASSTHLSQDTQYF
j_gene: TRBJ2-7; v_gene: TRBV4-2; CDR3aa: CASSQDPTPGQGKYEQYF
j_gene: TRBJ2-1; v_gene: TRBV6-6; CDR3aa: CASSGGSYNEQFF